This is a list of T cell receptor beta chains from one sample in a study of naive and memory T cell subsets. One entry per CDR3 protein, called by TCRdb with MiXCR from the UMI-ligation and nested PCR reads. The sample yields 150,000 or so distinct CDR3 sequences, over 20% seen once. The sequenced sample consisted of naive CD4+ T cells from blood. The receptor source for this set is a human donor in good health. The CDR3 runs from the conserved cysteine through the conserved F or W. Clone size, where shown, is once, few, many, or a class for clones that have expanded.

clone_size,v_call,j_call,cdr3_aa
few,TRBV28,TRBJ2-1,CASSLGGGANEQFF
NA,TRBV20-1,TRBJ1-2,CSATDNYGYTF
NA,TRBV6-2/TRBV6-3,TRBJ2-1,CASSYSPSGRLYDQFF
few,TRBV2,TRBJ2-4,CASRATSGEAKNIQYF
NA,TRBV27,TRBJ2-2,CASSPLKLAGEISGELFF
NA,TRBV6-1,TRBJ2-3,CASSEAKPSTDTQYF
NA,TRBV29-1,TRBJ2-3,CSVDRVSTDTQYF
NA,TRBV6-5,TRBJ2-2,CASSYHRVNTGELFF
few,TRBV6-5,TRBJ2-1,CASRRTSGPYNEQFF
few,TRBV5-1,TRBJ2-7,CASRAAASSYEQYF
few,TRBV29-1,TRBJ2-7,CSVALDEQYF
many,TRBV6-2/TRBV6-3,TRBJ2-3,CASSYSGSTQYF
many,TRBV30,TRBJ2-3,CAWTHRGLYTDTQYF
NA,TRBV29-1,TRBJ2-2,CSVVRGANTGELFF
NA,TRBV28,TRBJ2-1,CASTQDSSYSYNEQFF
few,TRBV7-8,TRBJ1-1,CASSLGRGRGEAFF
few,TRBV27,TRBJ2-7,CASSLYSVPSYEQYF
once,TRBV28,TRBJ2-7,CASVSRDNYEKYF
NA,TRBV28,TRBJ2-4,CASSLGGETNIQYF
NA,TRBV29-1,TRBJ2-1,CSVVLSSGRASYNEQFF
few,TRBV15,TRBJ2-7,CATSRSHKHEQYF
many,TRBV4-3,TRBJ2-5,CASSQGAYQETQYF
few,TRBV7-2,TRBJ2-7,CASSLRFSKEQYF
NA,TRBV3-1,TRBJ2-5,CASSQVAGETQYF
many,TRBV28,TRBJ1-5,CASSRQLGDNQPQHF
NA,TRBV10-3,TRBJ2-7,CAISESAAASYEQYF
NA,TRBV28,TRBJ2-3,CASLGELSGRTDTQYF
few,TRBV12-3/TRBV12-4,TRBJ2-4,CASSSGLAKNIQYF
NA,TRBV3-1,TRBJ2-3,CASSPYYGLAGPTDTQYF
NA,TRBV11-2,TRBJ2-3,CASSGRPRGDTQYF
NA,TRBV3-1,TRBJ2-1,CASSRQGYDEQFF